The clone carrying this T cell receptor beta chain showed up just once. This entry comes from a study of control samples from healthy donors and cancer patients. V was shortened by 0 bases and J by 10 bases, with 14 bases between the two germline ends. Germline V gene data show CDR1 as LNHNV and CDR2 as YYDKDF (reference sequence). The CDR3 length is 14 residues. Only in-frame clones appear in the TCRdb table, and some are missing; sequencing was by immunoSEQ multiplex PCR. The sample consists of 140,000 or so clones, about 89% of them appearing once. The V gene is TRBV15, the J gene TRBJ2-3; perhaps TRBD1 as D (6 bases). Sequenced input: blood. The TCR sequence derives from a man aged 25-45 years in good health. The CDR3 protein is CATSRDPNRVPQYF. The CDR3 DNA sequence: TGTGCCACCAGCAGAGATCCTAACAGGGTTCCGCAGTATTTT.